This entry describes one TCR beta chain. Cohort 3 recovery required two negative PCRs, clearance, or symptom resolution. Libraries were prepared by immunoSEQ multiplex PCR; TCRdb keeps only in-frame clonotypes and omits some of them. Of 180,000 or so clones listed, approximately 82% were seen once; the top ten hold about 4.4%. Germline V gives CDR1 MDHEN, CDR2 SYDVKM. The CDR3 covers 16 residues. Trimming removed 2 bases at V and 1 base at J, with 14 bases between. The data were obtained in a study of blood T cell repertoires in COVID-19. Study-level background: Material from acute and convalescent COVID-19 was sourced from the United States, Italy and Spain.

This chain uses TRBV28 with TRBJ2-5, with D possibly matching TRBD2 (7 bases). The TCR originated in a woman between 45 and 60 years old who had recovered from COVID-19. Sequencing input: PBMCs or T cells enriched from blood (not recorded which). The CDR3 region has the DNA TGTGCCAGCAGTTTACCCACCGCGGGGGCCCAAGAGACCCAGTACTTC. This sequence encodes CASSLPTAGAQETQYF.